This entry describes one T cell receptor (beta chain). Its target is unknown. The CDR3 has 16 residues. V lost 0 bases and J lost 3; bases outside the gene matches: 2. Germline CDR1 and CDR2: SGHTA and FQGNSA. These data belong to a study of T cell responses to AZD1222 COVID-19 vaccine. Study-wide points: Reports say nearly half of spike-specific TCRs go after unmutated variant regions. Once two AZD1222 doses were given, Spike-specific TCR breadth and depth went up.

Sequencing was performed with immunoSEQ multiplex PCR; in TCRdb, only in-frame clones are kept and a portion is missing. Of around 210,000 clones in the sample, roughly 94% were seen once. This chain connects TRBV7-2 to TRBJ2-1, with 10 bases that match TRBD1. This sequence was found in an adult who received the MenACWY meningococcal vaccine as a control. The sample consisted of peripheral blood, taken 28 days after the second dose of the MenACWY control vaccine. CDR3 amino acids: CASSLAGTGVYNEQFF. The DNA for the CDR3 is TGTGCCAGCAGCTTAGCCGGGACAGGGGTCTACAATGAGCAGTTCTTC.